A single T cell receptor (beta chain) is shown here with its context. Antigen: not known. The data belong to a study of shared clonotypes between healthy human individuals. Broader study findings: As a rule, naive subsets had a larger estimated richness than memory subsets.

Sequenced by immunoSEQ multiplex PCR; TCRdb stores in-frame clones only, minus some. In the table there are under 2.5 million clones, under 95% of which are singletons. The V and J ends lost 0 bases and 7 bases, in that order; junction bases with no gene match: 7. The CDR3 spans 16 residues. Germline loops: CDR1 GTSNPN, CDR2 SVGIG (reference sequence). The material sequenced was naive CD4+ T cells from PBMCs. Noted subset: CD45RA+ positively selected. This clonotype was sampled from a man younger than 30 in good health. Some clones in this sample may be carry-over from other donors' samples. V gene TRBV30 combines with J gene TRBJ2-1; TRBD2 agrees at 12 bases. The CDR3 is CAWSVRLAGVGNEQFF. The CDR3 DNA sequence: TGTGCCTGGAGTGTTCGACTAGCGGGAGTAGGAAATGAGCAGTTCTTC.